This T cell receptor (beta chain) was profiled in a study of vaccination and CD4 T cells after COVID-19. Study-wide background: The BNT162b2 or mRNA-1273 vaccine was given to participants in two doses. Findings and limits, study-wide: Spike mono-reactive clones accounted for 304 of the 307 vaccine-specific clones found in convalescent patients.

The Oncomine TCR Beta short-read assay was applied to DNA of cultured CD4+ T cells. One entry per CDR3 protein results from TCRdb running MiXCR on the PCR reads. The sample shows about 4,600 distinct CDR3 sequences, approximately 45% of them seen only once. On this clonotype: The antigen remains undetermined.

Treatment noted: roughly 11-day PBMC culture with coronavirus spike peptide pools or control peptides (ViraFEST assay). The clonotype was recovered from a human donor who had recovered from COVID-19. Sequenced material: CD4+ T cells from blood, cultured in vitro.

The CDR3 loop reads CASTSSTDTQYF. CDR3 DNA sequence: TGTGCCAGCACCTCCAGCACAGATACGCAGTATTTT. The chain has TRBV7-2 and TRBJ2-3; D remains unclear. Germline V gene sequence: CDR1 SGHTA, CDR2 FQGNSA. The CDR3 totals 12 residues. The ends were cut back, 7 bases at V and 0 bases at J, with 5 bases in the middle.